This T cell receptor beta chain was identified during a study of a mutant IDH1 vaccine in newly diagnosed glioma. Generated by immunoSEQ multiplex PCR, the TCRdb table keeps only in-frame clones and is missing some. Of roughly 70,000 clones in the sample, roughly 80% are singletons; the top ten hold about 9.4%. Details on this clone: The antigen is not known.

The CDR3 has 15 residues. Time point indicated: week 11, during vaccination. A single vaccine dose contained 300 ug of mutant IDH1 20-mer peptide, and topical imiquimod was used with it. Sequenced here: PBMCs, sampled from a glioma patient whose treatment included an IDH1 peptide vaccine. The chain is built from TRBV23-1 and TRBJ2-7, with D tentatively TRBD1 or TRBD2 (5 bases each). TRBV23-1 is noted as an ORF with a role that remains uncertain. The source of this sequence is a woman between 45 and 60 years old with glioma. As DNA, the CDR3 is TGCGCTGAATCCCCAGGGCTACTCGGGGTCTGTGAGCAGTACTTC. Its translation: CAESPGLLGVCEQYF.